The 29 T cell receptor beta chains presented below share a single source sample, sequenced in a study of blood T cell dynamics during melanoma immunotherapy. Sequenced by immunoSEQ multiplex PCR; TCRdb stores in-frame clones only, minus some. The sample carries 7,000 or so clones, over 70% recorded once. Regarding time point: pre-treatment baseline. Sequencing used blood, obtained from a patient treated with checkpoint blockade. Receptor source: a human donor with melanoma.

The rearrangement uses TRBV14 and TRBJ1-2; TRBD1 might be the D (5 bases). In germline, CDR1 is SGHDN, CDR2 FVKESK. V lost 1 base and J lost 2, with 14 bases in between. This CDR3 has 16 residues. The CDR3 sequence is CASSQVLGRLNYGYTF. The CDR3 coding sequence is TGTGCCAGCAGCCAAGTTTTGGGACGCTTAAACTATGGCTACACCTTC.

CDR3 DNA sequence: TGTGCCAGCAGTACTTGGACAGGGGCTAACTATGGCTACACCTTC. It translates to CASSTWTGANYGYTF. The chain combines TRBV6-1 with TRBJ1-2; TRBD1 matches at 9 bases. CDR3 length: 15 amino acids. Germline V CDR1 and CDR2: MNHNS, SASEGT. V trimming: 5 bases; J trimming: 0 bases; junction bases outside the gene matches: 4.

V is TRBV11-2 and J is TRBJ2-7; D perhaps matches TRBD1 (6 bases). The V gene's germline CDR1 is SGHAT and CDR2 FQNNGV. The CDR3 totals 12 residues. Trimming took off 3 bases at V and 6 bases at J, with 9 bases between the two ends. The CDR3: CASSFTGREQYF. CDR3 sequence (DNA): TGTGCCAGCAGCTTTACAGGGCGCGAGCAGTACTTC.

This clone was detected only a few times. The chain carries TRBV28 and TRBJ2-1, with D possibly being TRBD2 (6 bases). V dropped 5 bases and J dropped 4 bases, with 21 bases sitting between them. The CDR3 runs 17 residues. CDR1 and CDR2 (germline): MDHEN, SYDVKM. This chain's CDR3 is CASSPTHAAGNYNEQFF. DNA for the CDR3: TGTGCCAGCAGTCCTACCCACGCCGCGGGGAATTACAATGAGCAGTTCTTC.

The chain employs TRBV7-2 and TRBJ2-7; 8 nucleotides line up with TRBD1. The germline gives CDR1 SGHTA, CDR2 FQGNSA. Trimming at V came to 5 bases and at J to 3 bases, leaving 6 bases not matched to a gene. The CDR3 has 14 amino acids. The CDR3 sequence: CASSTQGVGYEQYF. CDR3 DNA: TGTGCCAGCAGCACACAGGGGGTCGGCTACGAGCAGTACTTC.

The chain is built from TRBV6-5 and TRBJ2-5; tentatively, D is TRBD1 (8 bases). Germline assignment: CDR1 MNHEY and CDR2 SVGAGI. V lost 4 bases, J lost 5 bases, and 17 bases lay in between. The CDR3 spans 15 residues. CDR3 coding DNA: TGTGCCAGCAGTTCCGCCGGACAGGGAGGGGAGACCCAGTACTTC. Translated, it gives CASSSAGQGGETQYF.

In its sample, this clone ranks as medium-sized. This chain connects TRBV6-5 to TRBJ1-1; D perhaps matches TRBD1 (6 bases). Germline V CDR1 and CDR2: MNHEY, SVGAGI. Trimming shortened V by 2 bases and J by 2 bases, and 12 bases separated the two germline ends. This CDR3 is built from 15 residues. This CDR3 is CASSYGGALNTEAFF. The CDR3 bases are TGTGCCAGCAGTTACGGGGGCGCGTTAAACACTGAAGCTTTCTTT.

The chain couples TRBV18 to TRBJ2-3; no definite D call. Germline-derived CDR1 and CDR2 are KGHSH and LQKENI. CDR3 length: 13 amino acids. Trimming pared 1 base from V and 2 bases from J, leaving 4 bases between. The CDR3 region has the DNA TGTGCCAGCTCACCACGGGTCACAGATACGCAGTATTTT. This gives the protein CASSPRVTDTQYF.

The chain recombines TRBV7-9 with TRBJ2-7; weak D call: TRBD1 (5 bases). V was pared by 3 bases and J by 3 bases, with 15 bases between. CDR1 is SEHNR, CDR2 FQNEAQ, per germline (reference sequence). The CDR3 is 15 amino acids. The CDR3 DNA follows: TGTGCCAGCAGCTTGGGGCTTACAGTTGGCTACGAGCAGTACTTC. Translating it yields CASSLGLTVGYEQYF.

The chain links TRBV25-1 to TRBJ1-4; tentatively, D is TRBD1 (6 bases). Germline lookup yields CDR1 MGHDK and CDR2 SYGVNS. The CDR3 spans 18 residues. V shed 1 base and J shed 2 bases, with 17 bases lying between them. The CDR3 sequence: CASSESHPRGQTNEKLFF. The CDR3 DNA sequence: TGTGCCAGCAGTGAATCTCATCCTCGGGGGCAGACTAATGAAAAACTGTTTTTT.

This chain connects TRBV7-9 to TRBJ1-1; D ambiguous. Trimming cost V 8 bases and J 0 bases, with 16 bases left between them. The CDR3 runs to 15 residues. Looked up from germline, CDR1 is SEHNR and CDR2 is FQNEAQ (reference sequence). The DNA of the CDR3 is TGTGCCAGCTCTCCCAAGCGGAGGGTGAACACTGAAGCTTTCTTT. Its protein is CASSPKRRVNTEAFF.

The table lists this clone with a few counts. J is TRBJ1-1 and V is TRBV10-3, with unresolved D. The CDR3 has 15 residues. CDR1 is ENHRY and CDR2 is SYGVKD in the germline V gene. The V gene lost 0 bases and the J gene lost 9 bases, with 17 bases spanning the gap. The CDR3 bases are TGTGCCATCAGTGAGTCGAACGCTATTTTCCCCAAAGCTTTCTTT. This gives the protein CAISESNAIFPKAFF.

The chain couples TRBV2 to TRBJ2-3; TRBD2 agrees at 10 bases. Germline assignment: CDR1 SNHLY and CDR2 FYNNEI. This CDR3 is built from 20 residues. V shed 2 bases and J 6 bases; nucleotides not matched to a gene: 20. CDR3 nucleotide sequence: TGTGCCAGCAGTGAAAGGAAACTAGCGGGACCTCGAGGAGGCGGTGATACGCAGTATTTT. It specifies CASSERKLAGPRGGGDTQYF.

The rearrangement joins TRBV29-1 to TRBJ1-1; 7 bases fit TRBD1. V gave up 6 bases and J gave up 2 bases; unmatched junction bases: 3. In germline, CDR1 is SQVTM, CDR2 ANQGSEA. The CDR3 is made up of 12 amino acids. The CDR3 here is CSVDRVNTEAFF. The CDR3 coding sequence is TGCAGCGTCGACAGGGTCAACACTGAAGCTTTCTTT.

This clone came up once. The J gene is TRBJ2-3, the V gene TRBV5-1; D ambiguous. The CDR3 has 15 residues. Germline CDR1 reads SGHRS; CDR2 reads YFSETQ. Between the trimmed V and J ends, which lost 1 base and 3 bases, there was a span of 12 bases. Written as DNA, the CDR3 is TGCGCCAGCAGCTTGTTGGGATATGGTACAGATACGCAGTATTTT. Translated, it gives CASSLLGYGTDTQYF.

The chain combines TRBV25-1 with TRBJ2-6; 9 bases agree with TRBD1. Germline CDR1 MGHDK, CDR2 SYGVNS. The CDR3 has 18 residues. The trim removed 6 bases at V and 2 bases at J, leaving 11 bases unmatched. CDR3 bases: TGTGCCAGCAGCCCCCCTCCGGGACAGGGAACTGGGGCCAACGTCCTGACTTTC. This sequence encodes CASSPPPGQGTGANVLTF.

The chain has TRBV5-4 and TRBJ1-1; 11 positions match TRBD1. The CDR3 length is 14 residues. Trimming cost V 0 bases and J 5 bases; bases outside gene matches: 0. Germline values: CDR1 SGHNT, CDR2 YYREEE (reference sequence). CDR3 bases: TGTGCCAGCAGCTTGGGGGACAGGGGGACTGAAGCTTTCTTT. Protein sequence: CASSLGDRGTEAFF. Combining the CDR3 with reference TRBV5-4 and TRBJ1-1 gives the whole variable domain ETGVTQSPTHLIKTRGQQVTLRCSSQSGHNTVSWYQQALGQGPQFIFQYYREEENGRGNFPPRFSGLQFPNYSSELNVNALELDDSALYLCASSLGDRGTEAFFGQGTRLTVV.

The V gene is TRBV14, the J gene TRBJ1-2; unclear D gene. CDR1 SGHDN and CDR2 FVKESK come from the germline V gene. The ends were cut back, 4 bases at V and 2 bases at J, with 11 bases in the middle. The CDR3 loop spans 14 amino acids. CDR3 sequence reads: CASSLRSVNYGYTF. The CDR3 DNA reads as TGTGCCAGCAGCCTGAGAAGCGTCAACTATGGCTACACCTTC.

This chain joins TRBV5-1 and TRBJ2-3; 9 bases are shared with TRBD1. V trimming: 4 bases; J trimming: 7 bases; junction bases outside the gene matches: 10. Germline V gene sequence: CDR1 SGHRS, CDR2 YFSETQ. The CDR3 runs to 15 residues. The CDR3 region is CASSEQGARGYTQYF. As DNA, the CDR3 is TGCGCCAGCAGCGAACAGGGGGCGCGGGGATATACGCAGTATTTT.

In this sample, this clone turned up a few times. CDR3 nucleotide sequence: TGTGCCAGCAGTTCGGCCCCCGTGAGTGAGCAGTACTTC. It encodes CASSSAPVSEQYF. V is TRBV27 and J is TRBJ2-7; D call uncertain. The CDR3 length is 13 residues. CDR1 is MNHEY and CDR2 is SMNVEV in the germline V gene (reference sequence). V was clipped by 4 bases and J by 7 bases, with 14 bases between them.

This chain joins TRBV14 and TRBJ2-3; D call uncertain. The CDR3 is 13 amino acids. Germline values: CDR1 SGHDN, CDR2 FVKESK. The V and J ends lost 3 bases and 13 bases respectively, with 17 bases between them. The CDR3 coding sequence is TGTGCCAGCAGCCAGGCAGGCCCTACATCGAAGTATTTT. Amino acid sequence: CASSQAGPTSKYF. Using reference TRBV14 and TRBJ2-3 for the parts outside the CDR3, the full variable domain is EAGVTQFPSHSVIEKGQTVTLRCDPISGHDNLYWYRRVMGKEIKFLLHFVKESKQDESGMPNNRFLAERTGGTYSTLKVQPAELEDSGVYFCASSQAGPTSKYFGPGTRLTVL.

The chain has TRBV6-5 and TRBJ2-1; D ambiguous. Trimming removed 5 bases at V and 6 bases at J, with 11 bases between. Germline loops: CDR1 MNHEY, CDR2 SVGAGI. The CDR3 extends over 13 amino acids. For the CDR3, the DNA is TGTGCCAGCAGTGGCCCGGGCGGCAATGAGCAGTTCTTC. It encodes CASSGPGGNEQFF.

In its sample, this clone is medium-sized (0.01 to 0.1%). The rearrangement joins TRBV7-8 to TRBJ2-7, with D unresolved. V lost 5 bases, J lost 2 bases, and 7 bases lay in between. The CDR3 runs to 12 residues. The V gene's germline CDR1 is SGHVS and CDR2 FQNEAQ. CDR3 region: CASSLPPYEQYF. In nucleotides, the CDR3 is TGTGCCAGCAGCCTCCCCCCCTACGAGCAGTACTTC.

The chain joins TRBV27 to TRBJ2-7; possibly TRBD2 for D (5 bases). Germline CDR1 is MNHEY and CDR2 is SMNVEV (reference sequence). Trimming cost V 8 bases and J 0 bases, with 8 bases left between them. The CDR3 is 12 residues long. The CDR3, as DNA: TGTGCCAGCCGAGGGAACTCCTACGAGCAGTACTTC. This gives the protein CASRGNSYEQYF.

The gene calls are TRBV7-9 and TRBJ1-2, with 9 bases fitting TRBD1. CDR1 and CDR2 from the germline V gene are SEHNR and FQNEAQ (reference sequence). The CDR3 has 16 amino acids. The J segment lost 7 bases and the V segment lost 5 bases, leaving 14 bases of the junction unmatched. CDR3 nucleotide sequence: TGTGCCAGCAGCCCTCGAACCGGGACAGGGAATCTTGGCTACACCTTC. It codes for CASSPRTGTGNLGYTF.

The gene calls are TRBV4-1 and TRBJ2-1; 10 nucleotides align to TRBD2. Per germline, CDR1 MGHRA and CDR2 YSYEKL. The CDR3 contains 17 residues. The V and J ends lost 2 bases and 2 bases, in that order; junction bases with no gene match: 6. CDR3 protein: CASSQTSGANPYNEQFF. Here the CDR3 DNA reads TGCGCCAGCAGCCAAACTAGCGGGGCCAACCCCTACAATGAGCAGTTCTTC.

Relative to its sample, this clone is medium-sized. CDR3 nucleotides: TGTGCCAGTAATTCGATGGGGATGAGCAATCAGCCCCAGCATTTT. It yields the protein CASNSMGMSNQPQHF. The rearrangement links TRBV19 to TRBJ1-5; no firm D call. V lost 7 bases, J lost 1 base, and 14 bases lay in between. The CDR3 covers 15 residues. Germline V gene sequence: CDR1 LNHDA, CDR2 SQIVND (reference sequence). The full variable domain, in which reference TRBV19 and TRBJ1-5 provide the parts outside the CDR3, is DGGITQSPKYLFRKEGQNVTLSCEQNLNHDAMYWYRQDPGQGLRLIYYSQIVNDFQKGDIAEGYSVSREKKESFPLTVTSAQKNPTAFYLCASNSMGMSNQPQHFGDGTRLSIL.

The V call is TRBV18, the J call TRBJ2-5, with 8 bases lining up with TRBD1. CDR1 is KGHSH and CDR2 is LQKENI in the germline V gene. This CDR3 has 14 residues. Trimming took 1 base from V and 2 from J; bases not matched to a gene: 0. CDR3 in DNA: TGTGCCAGCTCACCACGGACAGGGCAAGAGACCCAGTACTTC. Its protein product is CASSPRTGQETQYF.

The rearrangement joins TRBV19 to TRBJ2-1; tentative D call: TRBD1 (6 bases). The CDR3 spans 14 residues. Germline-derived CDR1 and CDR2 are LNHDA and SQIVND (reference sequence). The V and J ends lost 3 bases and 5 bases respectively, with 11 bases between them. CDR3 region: CASSIGGQNNEQFF. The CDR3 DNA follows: TGTGCCAGTAGTATTGGCGGACAGAACAATGAGCAGTTCTTC. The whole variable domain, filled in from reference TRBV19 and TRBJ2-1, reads DGGITQSPKYLFRKEGQNVTLSCEQNLNHDAMYWYRQDPGQGLRLIYYSQIVNDFQKGDIAEGYSVSREKKESFPLTVTSAQKNPTAFYLCASSIGGQNNEQFFGPGTRLTVL.